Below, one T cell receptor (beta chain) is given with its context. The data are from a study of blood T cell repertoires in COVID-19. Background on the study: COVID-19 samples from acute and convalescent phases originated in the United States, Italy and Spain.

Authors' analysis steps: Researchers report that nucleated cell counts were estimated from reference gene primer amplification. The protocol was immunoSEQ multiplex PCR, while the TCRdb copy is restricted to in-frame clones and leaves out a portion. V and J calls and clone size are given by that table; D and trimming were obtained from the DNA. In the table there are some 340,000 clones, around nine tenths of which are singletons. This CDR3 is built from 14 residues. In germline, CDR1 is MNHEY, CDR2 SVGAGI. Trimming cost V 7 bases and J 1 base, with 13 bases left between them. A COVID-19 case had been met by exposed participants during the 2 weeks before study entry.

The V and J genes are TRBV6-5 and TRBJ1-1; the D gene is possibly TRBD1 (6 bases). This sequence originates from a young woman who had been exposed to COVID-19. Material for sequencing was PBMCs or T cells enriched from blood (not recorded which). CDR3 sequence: CASTAGAPNTEAFF. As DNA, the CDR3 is TGTGCCAGCACCGCGGGGGCCCCGAACACTGAAGCTTTCTTT.